This is a list of T cell receptor beta chains from one sample in a study of blood T cell repertoires in COVID-19. The data were produced by immunoSEQ multiplex PCR, yet TCRdb's version contains in-frame clones alone and is incomplete. The sample has 150,000 to 200,000 clones, roughly 80% seen once. Specimen: peripheral blood. These receptors came from a woman aged 35 to 49 with COVID-19, enrolled during active disease. Both conserved end residues are part of each CDR3. The D gene is left open where the match is weak. Clone size, where shown, is once, few, many, or a class for clones that have expanded.

V gene	clone size	D gene	J gene	CDR3 DNA	CDR3 protein
TRBV6-1	NA	NA	TRBJ2-3	TGTGCCAGCAGTGAAGGTGGGGGCAGCCTCATTCGCACAGATACGCAGTATTTT	CASSEGGGSLIRTDTQYF
TRBV11-2	NA	NA	TRBJ2-1	TGTGCCAGCAGCTTATCAGGGGCAAATGAGCAGTTCTTC	CASSLSGANEQFF
TRBV12-3/TRBV12-4	NA	NA	TRBJ2-1	TGTGCCAGCAGCCCCCCCGTTGTTGATGAGCAGTTCTTC	CASSPPVVDEQFF
TRBV19	NA	TRBD2	TRBJ2-3	TGTGCCAGTAGTCCTCCCATTCCTCTAGCGGGGGGGCGGGATACGCAGTATTTT	CASSPPIPLAGGRDTQYF
TRBV18	NA	NA	TRBJ2-7	TGTGCCAGCTCACCGACTTCCAGTGGGCAGTACTTC	CASSPTSSGQYF
TRBV5-6	NA	TRBD1	TRBJ2-4	TGTGCCAGCAGCACGACAGGGGGCGACATTCAGTACTTC	CASSTTGGDIQYF
TRBV5-1	NA	NA	TRBJ2-7	TGCGCCAGCAGCTTAGAACTTCCCTACGAGCAGTACTTC	CASSLELPYEQYF
TRBV7-2	NA	TRBD2	TRBJ2-1	TGTGCCAGCAGCTCCCTAGCGGGGTCCTACAATGAGCAGTTCTTC	CASSSLAGSYNEQFF
TRBV5-6	few	TRBD1	TRBJ1-3	TGTGCCAGCAGCTTAGATGGTAGGGGGCCAACTGGAAACACCATATATTTT	CASSLDGRGPTGNTIYF
TRBV5-4	NA	TRBD2	TRBJ2-1	TGTGCCAGCTCGGGACTAGCGGGTTCCCATGAGCAGTTCTTC	CASSGLAGSHEQFF
TRBV7-3	once	NA	TRBJ1-6	TGTGCCAGCAGCGTTCTGGGGGGGCCCAATTCACCCCTCCACTTT	CASSVLGGPNSPLHF
TRBV30	NA	NA	TRBJ2-1	TGTGCCTGGATTATAGCTGCTAGCCCGGCTGTTGGGGTAAAGTTCTTC	CAWIIAASPAVGVKFF
TRBV3-1/TRBV3-2	NA	TRBD2	TRBJ2-4	TGTGCCAGCAGCCAAAGGGGCGGGGGTCGTCAAAACATTCAGTACTTC	CASSQRGGGRQNIQYF
TRBV7-2	NA	NA	TRBJ2-3	TGTGCCAGCAGCTTAGACTTCACCACAGATACGCAGTATTTT	CASSLDFTTDTQYF
TRBV6-5	NA	TRBD1	TRBJ1-1	TGTGCCAGCAGAACATCCGGGACAGGGGGCACTGAAGCTTTCTTT	CASRTSGTGGTEAFF
TRBV5-1	NA	NA	TRBJ1-3	TGCGCCAGCAGCTTGGCCGGGGGGCACGGAAACACCATATATTTT	CASSLAGGHGNTIYF
TRBV4-1	NA	NA	TRBJ1-2	TGCGCCAGCAGCCAAACAGGTTTCGACTATGGCTACACCTTC	CASSQTGFDYGYTF